This is a list of T cell receptor beta chains from one sample in a study of CD8+CD57+ T cells in acquired aplastic anemia. A single record per CDR3 protein comes from TCRdb applying MiXCR to the reads. The sample consists of 310,000 or so distinct CDR3 sequences, 50% to 65% of them appearing once. Material for sequencing was sorted CD4+, CD8+, or CD8+CD57+ T cells (not recorded which) from PBMCs. These receptors were collected from a human donor with aplastic anemia. Each CDR3 is given with its conserved first and last residue. A D gene is named only where the DNA matches it firmly. Size values are once, few and many counts, or a class for expanded clones, and some rows have none.

size: -
J: TRBJ2-2
D: TRBD1
V: TRBV6-6
CDR3: CASSTEDRGIGELFF
DNA: TGTGCCAGCAGTACGGAAGACAGGGGAATCGGGGAGCTGTTTTTT

size: many
J: TRBJ2-2
D: -
V: TRBV5-1
CDR3: CASSFNNRDLQTPGELFF
DNA: TGCGCCAGCAGCTTTAACAACAGGGACCTGCAGACACCCGGGGAGCTGTTTTTT

size: -
J: TRBJ2-3
D: TRBD2
V: TRBV20-1
CDR3: CSARPGLADTQYF
DNA: TGCAGTGCTAGACCGGGACTAGCGGATACGCAGTATTTT

size: many
J: TRBJ1-5
D: -
V: TRBV19
CDR3: CASKQLLNQPQHF
DNA: TGTGCCAGTAAGCAGCTGCTCAATCAGCCCCAGCATTTT

size: -
J: TRBJ1-6
D: TRBD1
V: TRBV19
CDR3: CASTTGTDNSPLHF
DNA: TGTGCCAGTACCACCGGGACAGACAATTCACCCCTCCACTTT

size: -
J: TRBJ2-5
D: TRBD2
V: TRBV29-1
CDR3: CSVGMLAGGIETQYF
DNA: TGCAGCGTTGGGATGCTAGCGGGGGGCATAGAGACCCAGTACTTC

size: -
J: TRBJ1-2
D: -
V: TRBV2
CDR3: CASSEGQGGGYGYTF
DNA: TGTGCCAGCAGTGAAGGGCAGGGCGGCGGCTATGGCTACACCTTC

size: -
J: TRBJ2-7
D: -
V: TRBV24-1
CDR3: CATSGLGEQYF
DNA: TGTGCCACCAGTGGGCTGGGTGAGCAGTACTTC

size: many
J: TRBJ2-1
D: TRBD2
V: TRBV7-3
CDR3: CASSPKLGTSGSNEQFF
DNA: TGTGCCAGCAGCCCAAAACTCGGGACTAGCGGGAGTAATGAGCAGTTCTTC

size: -
J: TRBJ1-1
D: -
V: TRBV20-1
CDR3: CSAKDSVWLSGQMNTEAFF
DNA: TGCAGTGCCAAAGACTCGGTCTGGTTAAGTGGACAGATGAACACTGAAGCTTTCTTT

size: -
J: TRBJ1-2
D: TRBD1
V: TRBV12-3/TRBV12-4
CDR3: CASSPGQGVRYGYTF
DNA: TGTGCCAGCAGTCCGGGACAGGGGGTCCGCTATGGCTACACCTTC

size: -
J: TRBJ2-7
D: -
V: TRBV15
CDR3: CATSRTSGGIYEQYF
DNA: TGTGCCACCAGCAGGACCTCGGGTGGAATCTACGAGCAGTACTTC

size: many
J: TRBJ2-7
D: TRBD1
V: TRBV2
CDR3: CASRGQGADEQYF
DNA: TGTGCCAGCAGAGGGCAGGGGGCTGACGAGCAGTACTTC

size: many
J: TRBJ1-2
D: TRBD1
V: TRBV2
CDR3: CASSPQGSEGYTF
DNA: TGTGCCAGCAGTCCACAGGGGTCCGAGGGCTACACCTTC

size: -
J: TRBJ2-5
D: -
V: TRBV7-9
CDR3: CASSLFTGSGETQYF
DNA: TGTGCCAGCAGCTTATTTACGGGCTCCGGAGAGACCCAGTACTTC

size: -
J: TRBJ2-7
D: -
V: TRBV15
CDR3: CATSTEPSYEQYF
DNA: TGTGCCACCAGCACGGAACCTTCCTACGAGCAGTACTTC

size: many
J: TRBJ2-1
D: -
V: TRBV5-1
CDR3: CASSLLGEKSYNEQFF
DNA: TGCGCCAGCAGCTTGCTAGGGGAGAAGTCCTACAATGAGCAGTTCTTC

size: many
J: TRBJ2-1
D: -
V: TRBV5-1
CDR3: CASSLAPASYNEQFF
DNA: TGCGCCAGCAGCTTGGCCCCCGCCTCCTACAATGAGCAGTTCTTC

size: -
J: TRBJ1-1
D: TRBD1
V: TRBV7-9
CDR3: CASSQGGQGANTEAFF
DNA: TGTGCCAGCAGCCAAGGCGGACAGGGTGCGAACACTGAAGCTTTCTTT

size: -
J: TRBJ2-2
D: -
V: TRBV9
CDR3: CASSVEASIGELFF
DNA: TGTGCCAGCAGCGTAGAGGCCTCGATTGGGGAGCTGTTTTTT

size: -
J: TRBJ2-1
D: TRBD2
V: TRBV9
CDR3: CASSSQTSVDEQFF
DNA: TGTGCCAGCAGCTCCCAGACTAGCGTCGATGAGCAGTTCTTC

size: -
J: TRBJ1-2
D: -
V: TRBV20-1
CDR3: CSASNPGSNYGYTF
DNA: TGCAGTGCTAGTAATCCGGGGAGTAACTATGGCTACACCTTC

size: -
J: TRBJ1-6
D: TRBD1
V: TRBV7-9
CDR3: CAQVYAGQVNSPLHF
DNA: TGTGCCCAAGTTTATGCGGGACAGGTGAATTCACCCCTCCACTTT

size: many
J: TRBJ2-3
D: TRBD2
V: TRBV20-1
CDR3: CSASYLLAGGRDTQYF
DNA: TGCAGTGCTAGCTACCTACTAGCGGGGGGGCGGGATACGCAGTATTTT

size: -
J: TRBJ2-3
D: -
V: TRBV7-3
CDR3: CASSVEQVGTDTQYF
DNA: TGTGCCAGCAGCGTCGAACAGGTGGGCACAGATACGCAGTATTTT

size: many
J: TRBJ2-5
D: -
V: TRBV20-1
CDR3: CSAKNRGGGETQYF
DNA: TGCAGTGCTAAGAACAGGGGGGGAGGAGAGACCCAGTACTTC

size: many
J: TRBJ1-2
D: -
V: TRBV5-8
CDR3: CASNVGRTNYGYTF
DNA: TGTGCCAGCAACGTCGGACGGACTAACTATGGCTACACCTTC

size: once
J: TRBJ1-1
D: -
V: TRBV9
CDR3: CASRKGRGGIGITEAFF
DNA: TGTGCCAGCAGGAAAGGCAGGGGAGGGATTGGTATCACTGAAGCTTTCTTT

size: few
J: TRBJ2-3
D: TRBD1
V: TRBV6-4
CDR3: CASSRQGGTDTQYF
DNA: TGTGCCAGCAGCAGACAGGGTGGCACAGATACGCAGTATTTT

size: -
J: TRBJ2-7
D: -
V: TRBV7-9
CDR3: CASSPSGQEDQYF
DNA: TGTGCCAGCAGCCCATCGGGCCAGGAAGATCAGTACTTC

size: few
J: TRBJ2-1
D: -
V: TRBV29-1
CDR3: CSVDGSRVRNEQFF
DNA: TGCAGCGTTGACGGCAGCCGGGTGAGGAATGAGCAGTTCTTC

size: -
J: TRBJ2-3
D: -
V: TRBV7-3
CDR3: CASSLARGVRDTQYF
DNA: TGTGCCAGCAGTTTAGCCAGGGGGGTTAGGGATACGCAGTATTTT

size: -
J: TRBJ1-6
D: -
V: TRBV13
CDR3: CASRIKGAYNSPLHF
DNA: TGTGCCAGCAGGATAAAGGGCGCCTATAATTCACCCCTCCACTTT

size: -
J: TRBJ1-1
D: TRBD1
V: TRBV19
CDR3: CASSTPGQGAGRAFF
DNA: TGTGCCAGTAGTACCCCAGGACAGGGCGCCGGGCGAGCTTTCTTT

size: -
J: TRBJ2-1
D: TRBD2
V: TRBV10-2
CDR3: CANGGLDYNEQFF
DNA: TGCGCCAACGGGGGACTAGACTACAATGAGCAGTTCTTC